This TCR beta chain was observed in a study of blood T cell repertoires in COVID-19. Study information: The analysed material was cDNA or gDNA that came from T cells, B-cell-depleted T cells, or PBMCs.

The CDR3 loop spans 15 amino acids. V was clipped by 1 base and J by 8 bases, with 13 bases between them. Germline assignment: CDR1 SGHKS and CDR2 YYEKEE (reference sequence). The assay was immunoSEQ multiplex PCR, and TCRdb's table has in-frame clones only and misses some. The sample carries about 58,000 clones, about 86% recorded once. Enrolled during active infection, Seattle patients were then followed longitudinally. The source material was peripheral blood. The clonotype originates from a man older than 75 with COVID-19, enrolled during active disease. The chain couples TRBV5-5 to TRBJ1-6; TRBD1 might be the D (6 bases). The CDR3 DNA reads as TGTGCCAGCAGCTTGCGGGGGGCCGTAGATTCACCCCTCCACTTT. It is translated as CASSLRGAVDSPLHF.